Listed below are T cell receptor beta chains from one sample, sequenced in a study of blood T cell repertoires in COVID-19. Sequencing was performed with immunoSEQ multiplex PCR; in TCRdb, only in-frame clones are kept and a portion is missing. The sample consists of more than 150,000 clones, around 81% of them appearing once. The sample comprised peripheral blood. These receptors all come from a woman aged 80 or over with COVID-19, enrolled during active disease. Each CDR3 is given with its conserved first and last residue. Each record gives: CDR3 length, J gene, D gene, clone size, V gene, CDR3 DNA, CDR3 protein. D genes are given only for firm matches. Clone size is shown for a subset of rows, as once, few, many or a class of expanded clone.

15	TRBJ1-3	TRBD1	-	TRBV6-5	TGTGCCAGCACCATGGGACAGGGGCCTGGAAACACCATATATTTT	CASTMGQGPGNTIYF
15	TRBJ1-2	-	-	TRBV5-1	TGCGCCAGCAGCTTGGACCCCCGCAGGGACTATGGCTACACCTTC	CASSLDPRRDYGYTF
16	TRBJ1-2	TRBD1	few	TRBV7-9	TGTGCCAGCAGCGCTTGGGACAGGGGCCCTACGTATGGCTACACCTTC	CASSAWDRGPTYGYTF
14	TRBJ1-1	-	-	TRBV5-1	TGCGCCAGCAGCTTGGGTAGCGGAGGCGGGAGTGCTTTCTTT	CASSLGSGGGSAFF
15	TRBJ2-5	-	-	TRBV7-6	TGTGCCAGCAGCTCTCTTCCCGGGACACAGGAGACCCAGTACTTC	CASSSLPGTQETQYF
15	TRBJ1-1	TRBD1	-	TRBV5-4	TGTGCCAGCAGCCGATGGACAGGGGTGAACACTGAAGCTTTCTTT	CASSRWTGVNTEAFF
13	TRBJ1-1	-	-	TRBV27	TGTGCCAGCGCCCCATCAGGGTTCACTGAAGCTTTCTTT	CASAPSGFTEAFF
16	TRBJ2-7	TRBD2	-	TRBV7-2	TGTGCCAGCAGCCGTACTAGCGGGCAATCAAGCTACGAGCAGTACTTC	CASSRTSGQSSYEQYF
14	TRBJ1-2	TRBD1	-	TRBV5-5	TGTGCCAGCAGCCGGACAGGGCAGAACTATGGCTACACCTTC	CASSRTGQNYGYTF
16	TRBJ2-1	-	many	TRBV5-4	TGTGCCAGCAGCTTGGTGGGCGCCACCTCCTACAATGAGCAGTTCTTC	CASSLVGATSYNEQFF
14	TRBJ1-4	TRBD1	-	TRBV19	TGTGCCACGAACCGGGACAGGGGGGGTGAAAAACTGTTTTTT	CATNRDRGGEKLFF
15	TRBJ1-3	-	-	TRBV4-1	TGCGCCAGCAGCCAAGAGAAAGGGGCTGGAAACACCATATATTTT	CASSQEKGAGNTIYF
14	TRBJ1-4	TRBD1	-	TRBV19	TGTGCCAGTAGTCCCCGGGACAGGAGGGAAAAACTGTTTTTT	CASSPRDRREKLFF
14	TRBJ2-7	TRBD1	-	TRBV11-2	TGTGCCAGCAGCTCCGACAGGGGGCCGTACGAGCAGTACTTC	CASSSDRGPYEQYF
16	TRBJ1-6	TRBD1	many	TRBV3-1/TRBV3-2	TGTGCCAGCAGCCAAGTCCGGGACAGGGGCTCATCACCCCTCCACTTT	CASSQVRDRGSSPLHF
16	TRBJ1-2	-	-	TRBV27	TGTGCCAGCAGTTTGCGGGCAGGGGTTTTTAACTATGGCTACACCTTC	CASSLRAGVFNYGYTF
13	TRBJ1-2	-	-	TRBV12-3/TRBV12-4	TGTGCCAGCAGTTTAGGTGAGAACTATGGCTACACCTTC	CASSLGENYGYTF
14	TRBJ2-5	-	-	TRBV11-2	TGTGCCAGCAGCTTAAGACTAGTTATCGAGACCCAGTACTTC	CASSLRLVIETQYF
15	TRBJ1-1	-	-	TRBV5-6	TGTGCCAGCAGCTTGGCGGCCCTTGTACGGGGAGAAGCTTTCTTT	CASSLAALVRGEAFF
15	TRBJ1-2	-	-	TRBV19	TGTGCCAGTAGGACTTTACAGGGTGGCCGGGTCGGCTACACCTTC	CASRTLQGGRVGYTF
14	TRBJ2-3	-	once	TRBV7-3	TGTGCCAGCAGCCTCCTGACTCGCACAGATACGCAGTATTTT	CASSLLTRTDTQYF
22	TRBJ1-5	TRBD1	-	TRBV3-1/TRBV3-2	TGTGCCAGCAGCCAAGATCCCCCCTCTCTTCCTCCGGGACAGGGTTCCAATCAGCCCCAGCATTTT	CASSQDPPSLPPGQGSNQPQHF
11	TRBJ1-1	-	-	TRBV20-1	TGCAGTGCTAGAGAGAGGGAGGTGGCTTTCTTT	CSAREREVAFF
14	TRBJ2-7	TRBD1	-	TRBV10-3	TGTGCCACCCGTCCGGGACAGGGGGCGTGGGAGCAGTACTTC	CATRPGQGAWEQYF
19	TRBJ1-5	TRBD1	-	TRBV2	TGTGCCAGCAGTGAGGGGGACAGGGGGCTCTGGATTAGCAATCAGCCCCAGCATTTT	CASSEGDRGLWISNQPQHF
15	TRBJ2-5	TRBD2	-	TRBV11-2	TGTGCCAGCAGCTTAGTCGGAGCGGGAAAAGAGACCCAGTACTTC	CASSLVGAGKETQYF
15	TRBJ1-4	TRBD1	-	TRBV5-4	TGTGCCAGCAGCCTAGGAGACAGGGGAGGAGAAAAACTGTTTTTT	CASSLGDRGGEKLFF
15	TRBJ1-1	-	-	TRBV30	TGTGCCTGGAGTGTGGGGGGATTCATGAACACTGAAGCTTTCTTT	CAWSVGGFMNTEAFF
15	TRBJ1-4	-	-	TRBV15	TGTGCCACCAGCCCTCCGGGGGTAACTAATGAAAAACTGTTTTTT	CATSPPGVTNEKLFF
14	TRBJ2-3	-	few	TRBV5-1	TGCGCCAGCAGGTCCCCCTCCGGGTCAGATACGCAGTATTTT	CASRSPSGSDTQYF
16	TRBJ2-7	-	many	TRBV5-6	TGTGCCAGCAGCTTGCAGTACGGAACAGGGTCCCTCGAGCAGTACTTC	CASSLQYGTGSLEQYF
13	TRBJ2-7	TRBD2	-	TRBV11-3	TGTGCCATCCCCCCCACTAGCGAGTACGAGCAGTACTTC	CAIPPTSEYEQYF
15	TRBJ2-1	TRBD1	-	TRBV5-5	TGTGCCAGCAGCATTGACAGGGGTACCTACAATGAGCAGTTCTTC	CASSIDRGTYNEQFF
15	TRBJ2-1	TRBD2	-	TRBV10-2	TGCGCCAGCAGTGTAGCGGGGGGCCACTACAATGAGCAGTTCTTC	CASSVAGGHYNEQFF
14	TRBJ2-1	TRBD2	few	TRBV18	TGTGCCAGCTCACCACTCGGACTAGCTGGTGAGCAGTTCTTC	CASSPLGLAGEQFF
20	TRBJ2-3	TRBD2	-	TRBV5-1	TGCGCCAGCAGCTTGGAGGGGACTAGCGGGAGGCTTTCCAGCACAGATACGCAGTATTTT	CASSLEGTSGRLSSTDTQYF
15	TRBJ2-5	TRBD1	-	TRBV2	TGTGCCAGCAGCGCCGGACAGGGAAGACAAGAGACCCAGTACTTC	CASSAGQGRQETQYF
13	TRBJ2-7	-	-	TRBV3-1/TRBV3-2	TGTGCCAGCAGTCGGACAGCCTATGGGGAGCAGTACTTC	CASSRTAYGEQYF
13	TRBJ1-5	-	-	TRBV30	TGTGCCTGGAGTGTAACAGGGTATCAGCCCCAGCATTTT	CAWSVTGYQPQHF
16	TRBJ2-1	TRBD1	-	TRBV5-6	TGTGCCAGCAGCTTGGTTGTTGGGACAGGGAGGGATGAGCAGTTCTTC	CASSLVVGTGRDEQFF
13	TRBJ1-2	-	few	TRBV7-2	TGTGCCAGCAGTGACGGGGCTAACTATGGCTACACCTTC	CASSDGANYGYTF
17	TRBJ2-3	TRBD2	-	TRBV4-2	TGTGCCAGCAGCCAAGATCAGGGAGGGTATTTGGTGGATACGCAGTATTTT	CASSQDQGGYLVDTQYF
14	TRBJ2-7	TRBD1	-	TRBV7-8	TGTGCCAGCAGCTTAGACAGGGGCGCCTACGAGCAGTACTTC	CASSLDRGAYEQYF
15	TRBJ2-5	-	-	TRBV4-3	TGCGCCAGCAGCCAAGTAGTCGCGGGACAGGAGACCCAGTACTTC	CASSQVVAGQETQYF
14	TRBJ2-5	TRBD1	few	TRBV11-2	TGTGCCAGCAGCCCGCAGGGGGAAGGGGAGACCCAGTACTTC	CASSPQGEGETQYF
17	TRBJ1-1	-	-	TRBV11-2	TGTGCCACCTCCTCGGGGATGGGTGAAATGGAGGACACTGAAGCTTTCTTT	CATSSGMGEMEDTEAFF
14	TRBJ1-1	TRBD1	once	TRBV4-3	TGCGCCAGCAGGCTGGACAGGGCGAACACTGAAGCTTTCTTT	CASRLDRANTEAFF
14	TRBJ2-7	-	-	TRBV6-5	TGTGCCAGCAGCTCAACCGCGGGGCTCTACGAGCAGTACTTC	CASSSTAGLYEQYF
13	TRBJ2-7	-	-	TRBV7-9	TGTGCCAGCAGCTTATTTTCCGGGAGCGAGCAGTACTTC	CASSLFSGSEQYF
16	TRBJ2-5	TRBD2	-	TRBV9	TGTGCCAGCAGCCCCGGCAGAACTAGCGTTCGAGAGACCCAGTACTTC	CASSPGRTSVRETQYF